The 2 T cell receptor beta chains below come from one sample, sequenced in a study of blood T cell repertoires in COVID-19. Generated by immunoSEQ multiplex PCR, the TCRdb table keeps only in-frame clones and is missing some. The sample consists of tens of thousands of clones, around nine tenths of them appearing once. Sequencing was done on a sample of peripheral blood. The receptors originated from a human donor with active COVID-19. The donor label of this sample is uncertain.

The chain joins TRBV15 to TRBJ1-5; D is perhaps TRBD1 (6 bases). From germline, CDR1 is LNHNV and CDR2 YYDKDF (reference sequence). The CDR3 is 13 amino acids. Trimming removed 2 bases at V and 7 bases at J, with 9 bases between. The CDR3 here is CATSRQGIQPQHF. DNA of the CDR3: TGTGCCACCAGCAGACAGGGGATACAGCCCCAGCATTTT.

This chain connects TRBV6-5 to TRBJ1-2; TRBD1 aligns across 9 bases. The CDR3 has 13 residues. After removal of 6 bases from V and 6 bases from J, the junction contained 5 bases not matched to a gene. Germline V gives CDR1 MNHEY, CDR2 SVGAGI. The CDR3 loop is CASSRTGDNGYTF. The CDR3 nucleotides are TGTGCCAGCAGCAGGACAGGGGATAATGGCTACACCTTC.